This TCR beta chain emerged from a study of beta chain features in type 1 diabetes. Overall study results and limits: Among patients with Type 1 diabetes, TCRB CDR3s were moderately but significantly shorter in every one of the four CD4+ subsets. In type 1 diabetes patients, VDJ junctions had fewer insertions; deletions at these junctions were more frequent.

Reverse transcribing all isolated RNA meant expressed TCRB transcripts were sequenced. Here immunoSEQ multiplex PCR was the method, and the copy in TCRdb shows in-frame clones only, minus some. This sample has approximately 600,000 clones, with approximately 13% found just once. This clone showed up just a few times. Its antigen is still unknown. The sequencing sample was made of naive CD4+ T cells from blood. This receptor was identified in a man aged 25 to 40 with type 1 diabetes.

CDR3 in amino acids: CASSRLDQRGRTDTQYF. For the CDR3, the DNA is TGTGCCAGCAGCCGCCTAGATCAGCGGGGGCGCACAGATACGCAGTATTTT. V is TRBV4-2 and J is TRBJ2-3, with 8 bases lining up with TRBD2. The CDR3 contains 17 residues. Trimming removed 4 bases from V and 1 base from J; junction bases left unmatched: 10. Germline values: CDR1 LGHNA, CDR2 YNFKEQ.